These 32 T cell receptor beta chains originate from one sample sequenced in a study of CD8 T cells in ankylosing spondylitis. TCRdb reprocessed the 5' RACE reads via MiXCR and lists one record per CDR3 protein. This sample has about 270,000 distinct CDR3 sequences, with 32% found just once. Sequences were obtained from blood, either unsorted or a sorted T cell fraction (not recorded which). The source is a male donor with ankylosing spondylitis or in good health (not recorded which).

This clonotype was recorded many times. CDR3 sequence reads: CSAGPGANSPLHF. CDR3 nucleotides: TGCAGTGCTGGGCCAGGTGCAAATTCACCCCTCCACTTT. The chain carries TRBV20-1 and TRBJ1-6; D gene unclear. Trimming shortened V by 5 bases and J by 7 bases, and 12 bases separated the two germline ends. Germline lookup yields CDR1 DFQATT and CDR2 SNEGSKA (reference sequence). The CDR3 loop spans 13 amino acids.

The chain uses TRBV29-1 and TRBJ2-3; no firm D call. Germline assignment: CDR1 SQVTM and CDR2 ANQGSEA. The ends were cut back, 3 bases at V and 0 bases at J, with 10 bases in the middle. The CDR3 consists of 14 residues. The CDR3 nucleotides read TGCAGCGTTGACAGGAAGACTAGCACAGATACGCAGTATTTT. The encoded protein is CSVDRKTSTDTQYF.

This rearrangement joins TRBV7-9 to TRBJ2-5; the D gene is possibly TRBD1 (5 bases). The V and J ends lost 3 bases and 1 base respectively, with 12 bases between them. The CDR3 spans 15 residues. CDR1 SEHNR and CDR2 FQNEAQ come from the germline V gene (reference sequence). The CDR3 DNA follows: TGTGCCAGCAGCTTTGACGACAGTACCCAAGAGACCCAGTACTTC. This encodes CASSFDDSTQETQYF.

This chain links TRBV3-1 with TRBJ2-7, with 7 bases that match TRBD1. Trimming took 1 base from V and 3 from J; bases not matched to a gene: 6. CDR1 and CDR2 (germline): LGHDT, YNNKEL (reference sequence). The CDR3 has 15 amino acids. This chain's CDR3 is CASSQAGPGGYEQYF. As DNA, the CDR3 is TGTGCCAGCAGCCAAGCGGGGCCAGGGGGCTACGAGCAGTACTTC.

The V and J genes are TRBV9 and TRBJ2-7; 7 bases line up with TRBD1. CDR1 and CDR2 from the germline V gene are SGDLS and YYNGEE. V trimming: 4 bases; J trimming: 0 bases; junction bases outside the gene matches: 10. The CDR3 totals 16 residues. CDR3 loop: CASSTSTGVSSYEQYF. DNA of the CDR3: TGTGCCAGCAGCACCTCAACAGGGGTTAGCTCCTACGAGCAGTACTTC.

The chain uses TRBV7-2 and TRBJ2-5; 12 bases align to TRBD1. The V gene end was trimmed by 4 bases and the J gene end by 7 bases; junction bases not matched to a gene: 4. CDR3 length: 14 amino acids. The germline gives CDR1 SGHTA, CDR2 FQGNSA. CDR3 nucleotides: TGTGCCAGCAGCTGGGGACAGGGGGCAGGGACCCAGTACTTC. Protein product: CASSWGQGAGTQYF. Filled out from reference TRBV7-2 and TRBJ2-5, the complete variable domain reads GAGVSQSPSNKVTEKGKDVELRCDPISGHTALYWYRQSLGQGLEFLIYFQGNSAPDKSGLPSDRFSAERTGGSVSTLTIQRTQQEDSAVYLCASSWGQGAGTQYFGPGTRLLVL.

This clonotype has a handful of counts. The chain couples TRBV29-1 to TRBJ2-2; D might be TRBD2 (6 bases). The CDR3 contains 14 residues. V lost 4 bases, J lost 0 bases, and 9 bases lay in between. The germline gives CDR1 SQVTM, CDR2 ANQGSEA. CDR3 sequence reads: CSVGGDANTGELFF. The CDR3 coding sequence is TGCAGCGTTGGGGGGGACGCGAACACCGGGGAGCTGTTTTTT.

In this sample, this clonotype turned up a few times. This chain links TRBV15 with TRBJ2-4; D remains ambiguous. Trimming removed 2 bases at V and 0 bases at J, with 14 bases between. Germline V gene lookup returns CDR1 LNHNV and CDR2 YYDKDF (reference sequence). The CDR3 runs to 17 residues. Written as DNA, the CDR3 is TGTGCCACCAGCAGAACTAAGGGCGGATTAGCCAAAAACATTCAGTACTTC. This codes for CATSRTKGGLAKNIQYF.

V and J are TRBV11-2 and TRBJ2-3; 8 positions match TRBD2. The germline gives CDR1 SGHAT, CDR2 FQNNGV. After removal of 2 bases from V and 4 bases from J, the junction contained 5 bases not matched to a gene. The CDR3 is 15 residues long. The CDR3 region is CASSLTGGGSDTQYF. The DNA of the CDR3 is TGTGCCAGCAGCTTAACCGGGGGGGGTTCAGATACGCAGTATTTT. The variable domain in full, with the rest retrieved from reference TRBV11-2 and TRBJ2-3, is EAGVAQSPRYKIIEKRQSVAFWCNPISGHATLYWYQQILGQGPKLLIQFQNNGVVDDSQLPKDRFSAERLKGVDSTLKIQPAKLEDSAVYLCASSLTGGGSDTQYFGPGTRLTVL.

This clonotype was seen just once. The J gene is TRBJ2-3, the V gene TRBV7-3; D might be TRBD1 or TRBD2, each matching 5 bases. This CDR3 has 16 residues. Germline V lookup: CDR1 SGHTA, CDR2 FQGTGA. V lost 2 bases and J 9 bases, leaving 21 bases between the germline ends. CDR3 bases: TGTGCCAGCAGCTTAGTGGCTAGCAGGGCGCAGTGGACGCAGTATTTT. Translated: CASSLVASRAQWTQYF.

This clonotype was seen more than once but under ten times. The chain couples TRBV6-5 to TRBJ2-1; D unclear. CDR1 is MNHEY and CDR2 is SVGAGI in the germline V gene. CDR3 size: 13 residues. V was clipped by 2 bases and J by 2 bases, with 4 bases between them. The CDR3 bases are TGTGCCAGCAGTTACACAGCCTACAATGAGCAGTTCTTC. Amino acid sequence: CASSYTAYNEQFF.

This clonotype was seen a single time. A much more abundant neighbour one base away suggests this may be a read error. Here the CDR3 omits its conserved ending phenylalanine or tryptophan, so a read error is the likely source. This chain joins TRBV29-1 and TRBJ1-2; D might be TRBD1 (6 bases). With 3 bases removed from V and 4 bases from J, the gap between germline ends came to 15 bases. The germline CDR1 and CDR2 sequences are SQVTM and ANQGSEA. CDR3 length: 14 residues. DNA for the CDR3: TGCAGCGTTGAGGCAGGGGAACTTGGCTATGGCTACACCTTA. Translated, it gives CSVEAGELGYGYTL.

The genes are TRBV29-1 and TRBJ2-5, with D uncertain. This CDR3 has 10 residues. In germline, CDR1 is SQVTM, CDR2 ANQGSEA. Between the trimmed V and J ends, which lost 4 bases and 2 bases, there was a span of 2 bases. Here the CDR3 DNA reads TGCAGCGTTGTTCAAGAGACCCAGTACTTC. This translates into CSVVQETQYF.

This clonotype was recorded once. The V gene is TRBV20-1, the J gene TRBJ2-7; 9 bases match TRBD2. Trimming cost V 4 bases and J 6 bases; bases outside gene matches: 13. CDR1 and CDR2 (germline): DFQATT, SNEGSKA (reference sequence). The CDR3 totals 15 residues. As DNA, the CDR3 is TGCAGTGCTAAGCGGTTCCCGGGACTAGCACCCGAGCAGTACTTC. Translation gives CSAKRFPGLAPEQYF.

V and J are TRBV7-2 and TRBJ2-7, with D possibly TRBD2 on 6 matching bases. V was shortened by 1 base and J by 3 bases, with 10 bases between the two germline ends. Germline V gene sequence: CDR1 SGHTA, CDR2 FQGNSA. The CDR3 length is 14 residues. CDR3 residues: CASSLVAGYYEQYF. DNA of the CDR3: TGTGCCAGCAGCTTAGTCGCGGGGTACTACGAGCAGTACTTC.

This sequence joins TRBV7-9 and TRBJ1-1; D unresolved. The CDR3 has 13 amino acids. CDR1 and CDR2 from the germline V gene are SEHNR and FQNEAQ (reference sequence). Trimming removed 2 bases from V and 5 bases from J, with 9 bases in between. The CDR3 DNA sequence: TGTGCCAGCAGCTTAAGCGGAGCGACTGAAGCTTTCTTT. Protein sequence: CASSLSGATEAFF.

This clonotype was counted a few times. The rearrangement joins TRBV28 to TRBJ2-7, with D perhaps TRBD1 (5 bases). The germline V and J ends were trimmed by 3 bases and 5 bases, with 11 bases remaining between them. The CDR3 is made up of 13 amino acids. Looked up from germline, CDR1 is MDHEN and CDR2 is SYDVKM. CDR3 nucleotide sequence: TGTGCCAGCAGTTTTAGCCAGGGTGACGAGCAGTACTTC. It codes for CASSFSQGDEQYF.

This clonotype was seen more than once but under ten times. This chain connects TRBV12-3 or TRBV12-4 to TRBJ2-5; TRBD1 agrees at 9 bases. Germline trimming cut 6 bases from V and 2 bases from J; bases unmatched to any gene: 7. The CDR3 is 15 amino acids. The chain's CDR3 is CASSSPGTGQETQYF. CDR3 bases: TGTGCCAGCAGCTCTCCCGGGACAGGGCAAGAGACCCAGTACTTC.

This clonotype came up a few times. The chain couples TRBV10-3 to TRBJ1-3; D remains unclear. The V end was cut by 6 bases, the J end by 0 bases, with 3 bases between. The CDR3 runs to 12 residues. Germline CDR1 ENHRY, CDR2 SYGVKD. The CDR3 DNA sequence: TGTGCCATCAGGGACTCTGGAAACACCATATATTTT. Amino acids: CAIRDSGNTIYF.

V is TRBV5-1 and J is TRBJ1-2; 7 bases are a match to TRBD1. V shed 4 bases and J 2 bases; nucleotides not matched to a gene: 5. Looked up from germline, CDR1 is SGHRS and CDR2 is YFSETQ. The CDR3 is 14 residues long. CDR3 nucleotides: TGCGCCAGCAGCGTGCAGGGGGGGAACTATGGCTACACCTTC. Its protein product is CASSVQGGNYGYTF.

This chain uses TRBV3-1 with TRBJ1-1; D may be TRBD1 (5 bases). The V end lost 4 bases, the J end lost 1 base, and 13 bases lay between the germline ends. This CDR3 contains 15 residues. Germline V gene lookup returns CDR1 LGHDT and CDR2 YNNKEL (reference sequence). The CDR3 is CASSPESQGNTEAFF. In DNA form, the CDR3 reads TGTGCCAGCAGCCCCGAGTCTCAGGGGAACACTGAAGCTTTCTTT.

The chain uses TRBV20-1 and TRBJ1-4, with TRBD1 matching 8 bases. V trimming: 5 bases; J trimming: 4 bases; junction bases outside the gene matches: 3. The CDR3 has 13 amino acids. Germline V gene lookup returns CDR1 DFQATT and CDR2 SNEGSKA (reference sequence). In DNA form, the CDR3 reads TGCAGTGCTCAGGGACAGGTTAATGAAAAACTGTTTTTT. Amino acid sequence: CSAQGQVNEKLFF.

DNA of the CDR3: TGCGCCAGCAGCCAAACAGATGACGTCCTGACTTTC. It translates to CASSQTDDVLTF. V and J are TRBV4-1 and TRBJ2-6; D uncertain. The CDR3 consists of 12 residues. Deletions cut 2 bases from V and 11 bases from J, with 7 bases between. CDR1 and CDR2 (germline): MGHRA, YSYEKL.

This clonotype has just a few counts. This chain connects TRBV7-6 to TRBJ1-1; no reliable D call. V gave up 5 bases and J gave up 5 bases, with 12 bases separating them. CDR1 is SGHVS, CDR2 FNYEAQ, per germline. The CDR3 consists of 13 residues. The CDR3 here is CASSPQRGTEAFF. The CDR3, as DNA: TGTGCCAGCAGCCCACAGCGTGGGACTGAAGCTTTCTTT.

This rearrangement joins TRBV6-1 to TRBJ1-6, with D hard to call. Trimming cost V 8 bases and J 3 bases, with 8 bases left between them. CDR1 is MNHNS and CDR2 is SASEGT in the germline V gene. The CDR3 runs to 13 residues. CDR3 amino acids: CASSPHYNSPLHF. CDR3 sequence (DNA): TGTGCCAGCTCCCCTCACTATAATTCACCCCTCCACTTT.

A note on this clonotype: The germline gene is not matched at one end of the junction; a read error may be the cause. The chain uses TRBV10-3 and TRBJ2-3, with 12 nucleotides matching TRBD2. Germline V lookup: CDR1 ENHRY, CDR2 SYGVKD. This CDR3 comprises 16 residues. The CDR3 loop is CVIRFLAGGLPDTQYF. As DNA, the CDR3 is TGTGTCATCAGATTTCTAGCGGGGGGGCTCCCAGATACGCAGTATTTT.

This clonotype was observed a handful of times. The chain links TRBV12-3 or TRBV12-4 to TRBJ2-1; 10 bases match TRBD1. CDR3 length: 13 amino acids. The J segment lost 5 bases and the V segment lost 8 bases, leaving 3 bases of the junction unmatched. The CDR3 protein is CASEGTGDNEQFF. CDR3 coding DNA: TGTGCCAGCGAAGGGACAGGGGACAATGAGCAGTTCTTC.

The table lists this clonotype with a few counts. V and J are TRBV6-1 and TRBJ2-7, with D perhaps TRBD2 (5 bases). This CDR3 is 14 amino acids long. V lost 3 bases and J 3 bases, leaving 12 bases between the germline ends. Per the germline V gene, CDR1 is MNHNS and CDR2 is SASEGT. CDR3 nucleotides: TGTGCCAGCAGTGAGCTGGAGCGGTACTACGAGCAGTACTTC. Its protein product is CASSELERYYEQYF.

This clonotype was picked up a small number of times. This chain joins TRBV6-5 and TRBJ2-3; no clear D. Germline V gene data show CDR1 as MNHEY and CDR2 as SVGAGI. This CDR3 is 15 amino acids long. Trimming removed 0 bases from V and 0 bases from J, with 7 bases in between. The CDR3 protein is CASSYSKPSTDTQYF. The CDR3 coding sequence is TGTGCCAGCAGTTACTCGAAACCGAGCACAGATACGCAGTATTTT.

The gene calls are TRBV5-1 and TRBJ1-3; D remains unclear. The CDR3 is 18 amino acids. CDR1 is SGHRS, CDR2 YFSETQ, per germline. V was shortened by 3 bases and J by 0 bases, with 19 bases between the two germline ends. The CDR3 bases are TGCGCCAGCAGCTCTGTGGAACAGCGTCGAGGCTCTGGAAACACCATATATTTT. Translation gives CASSSVEQRRGSGNTIYF.

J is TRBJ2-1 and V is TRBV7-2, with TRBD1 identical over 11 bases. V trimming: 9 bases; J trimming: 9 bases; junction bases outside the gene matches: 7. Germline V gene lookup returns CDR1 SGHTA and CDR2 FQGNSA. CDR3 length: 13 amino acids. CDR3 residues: CARPGQGVGEQFF. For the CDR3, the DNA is TGTGCCAGACCGGGACAGGGGGTCGGTGAGCAGTTCTTC.

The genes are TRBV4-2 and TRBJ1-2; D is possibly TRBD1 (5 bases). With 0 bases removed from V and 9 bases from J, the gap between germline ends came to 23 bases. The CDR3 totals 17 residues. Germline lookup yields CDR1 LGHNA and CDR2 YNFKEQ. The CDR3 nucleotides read TGTGCCAGCAGCCAAGAATGGGCCCTTCCCGGGGACGGGAGCTACACCTTC. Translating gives CASSQEWALPGDGSYTF.